Below are 32 T cell receptor beta chains sequenced from a single sample in a study of OX40 agonist ivuxolimab in advanced cancers. Only in-frame clones appear in the TCRdb table, and some are missing; sequencing was by immunoSEQ multiplex PCR. The sample has approximately 87,000 clones, roughly 90% seen once. The sample here was CD4+ or CD8+ T cells sorted from blood, taken in a trial of the OX40 agonist ivuxolimab. The receptors were sampled from an adult with an advanced solid tumor such as melanoma, head and neck, liver or kidney cancer.

The rearrangement joins TRBV27 to TRBJ1-5; D gene uncertain. V was trimmed by 6 bases and J by 4 bases, leaving 10 bases between them. Germline values: CDR1 MNHEY, CDR2 SMNVEV (reference sequence). The CDR3 is made up of 13 amino acids. The CDR3 DNA reads as TGTGCCAGCAGCCCAAGCCCTAATCAGCCCCAGCATTTT. This gives the protein CASSPSPNQPQHF.

The chain joins TRBV7-6 to TRBJ2-1, with unresolved D. Germline V gives CDR1 SGHVS, CDR2 FNYEAQ. V lost 0 bases, J lost 0 bases, and 12 bases lay in between. This CDR3 region has 17 residues. CDR3 amino acids: CASSLALVASSYNEQFF. CDR3 nucleotide sequence: TGTGCCAGCAGCTTAGCGCTGGTAGCCAGCTCCTACAATGAGCAGTTCTTC. Together with reference TRBV7-6 and TRBJ2-1, the CDR3 gives the full variable domain: GAGVSQSPRYKVTKRGQDVALRCDPISGHVSLYWYRQALGQGPEFLTYFNYEAQQDKSGLPNDRFSAERPEGSISTLTIQRTEQRDSAMYRCASSLALVASSYNEQFFGPGTRLTVL.

V usage is TRBV28 and J usage is TRBJ2-5; unclear D gene. V lost 3 bases, J lost 1 base, and 12 bases lay in between. This CDR3 spans 15 amino acids. CDR1 and CDR2 from the germline V gene are MDHEN and SYDVKM. The CDR3 protein is CASSFRETGQETQYF. CDR3 nucleotides: TGTGCCAGCAGTTTTCGCGAAACCGGCCAAGAGACCCAGTACTTC.

This rearrangement joins TRBV4-3 to TRBJ2-3, with 7 nucleotides matching TRBD2. Germline CDR1 LGHNA, CDR2 YSLEER. The CDR3 length is 14 residues. V trimming: 5 bases; J trimming: 4 bases; junction bases outside the gene matches: 6. CDR3 sequence: CASSNGLGPDTQYF. CDR3 sequence (DNA): TGCGCCAGCAGCAACGGACTAGGGCCAGATACGCAGTATTTT.

This chain joins TRBV11-3 and TRBJ2-5, with D maybe TRBD1 (6 bases). This CDR3 comprises 14 residues. V dropped 4 bases and J dropped 5 bases, with 14 bases sitting between them. Germline CDR1 and CDR2: SGHNT and YENEEA. DNA of the CDR3: TGTGCCAGCAGCTCCCGGACAGCCGAGGAGACCCAGTACTTC. Its translation is CASSSRTAEETQYF. The variable domain in full, with the rest retrieved from reference TRBV11-3 and TRBJ2-5, is EAGVVQSPRYKIIEKKQPVAFWCNPISGHNTLYWYLQNLGQGPELLIRYENEEAVDDSQLPKDRFSAERLKGVDSTLKIQPAELGDSAVYLCASSSRTAEETQYFGPGTRLLVL.

This clone occurred once. This chain connects TRBV4-3 to TRBJ2-1; TRBD1 might be the D (6 bases). The germline V and J ends were trimmed by 1 base and 9 bases, with 16 bases remaining between them. This CDR3 is 15 amino acids long. Germline CDR1 reads LGHNA; CDR2 reads YSLEER. The CDR3 sequence: CASSQGIGQGLEQFF. The CDR3 region has the DNA TGCGCCAGCAGCCAAGGTATAGGCCAGGGGCTTGAGCAGTTCTTC.

This clone is medium-sized. The V and J genes are TRBV27 and TRBJ1-2, with 12 bases lining up with TRBD1. V trimming: 5 bases; J trimming: 7 bases; junction bases outside the gene matches: 5. CDR1 and CDR2 from the germline V gene are MNHEY and SMNVEV (reference sequence). The length of the CDR3 is 14 residues. The CDR3 DNA reads TGTGCCAGCAGTCCGGGACAGGGGGCTGGTGGCTACACCTTC. Translated, it gives CASSPGQGAGGYTF.

The V call is TRBV6-6, the J call TRBJ1-3; 7 bases match TRBD1. In germline, CDR1 is MNHNY, CDR2 SVGAGI (reference sequence). V lost 6 bases to trimming and J lost 0 bases; unmatched junction nucleotides: 5. CDR3 length: 15 amino acids. Written as DNA, the CDR3 is TGTGCCAGCAGAAGGGACAGCAGCTCTGGAAACACCATATATTTT. It encodes CASRRDSSSGNTIYF.

The chain links TRBV5-5 to TRBJ2-3, with TRBD2 matching 11 bases. V lost 0 bases to trimming and J lost 2 bases; unmatched junction nucleotides: 2. Per the germline V gene, CDR1 is SGHKS and CDR2 is YYEKEE (reference sequence). The CDR3 runs 16 residues. This CDR3 reads CASSLGLAGFTDTQYF. The CDR3 DNA reads as TGTGCCAGCAGCTTGGGACTAGCGGGATTCACAGATACGCAGTATTTT.

In nucleotides, the CDR3 is TGTGCCAGCAGCGACGGACAGTTATCCTACAATGAGCAGTTCTTC. Amino acid sequence: CASSDGQLSYNEQFF. The chain carries TRBV9 and TRBJ2-1; tentatively, D is TRBD1 (6 bases). This CDR3 contains 15 residues. In germline, CDR1 is SGDLS, CDR2 YYNGEE. V was cut by 3 bases and J by 1 base, with 11 bases left in between.

This chain joins TRBV21-1 and TRBJ1-1; the listed D gene, TRBD1, was not tested against the DNA. TRBV21-1 is a pseudogene segment. CDR3 length equals 15 residues. This chain's CDR3 is CASSKECQGASEAFF. CDR3 in DNA: TGTGCCAGCAGCAAAGAATGCCAGGGGGCGTCTGAAGCTTTCTTT.

The chain recombines TRBV21-1 with TRBJ2-5; no check of the table's D call, TRBD1, against the DNA was made. TRBV21-1 is termed a pseudogene. This CDR3 region has 17 residues. CDR3 region: CASSNSLDRRNKETQYF. CDR3 coding DNA: TGTGCCAGCAGCAATTCCTTAGACAGGCGTAATAAAGAGACCCAGTACTTC.

The chain combines TRBV29-1 with TRBJ1-2; D might be TRBD1 (6 bases). The germline V gene has CDR1 SQVTM and CDR2 ANQGSEA. This CDR3 is built from 14 residues. V gave up 7 bases and J gave up 3 bases, with 18 bases separating them. The CDR3 region is CSAQAGGLDYGYTF. The CDR3 coding sequence is TGCAGCGCCCAGGCCGGGGGGCTGGACTATGGCTACACCTTC.

The chain combines TRBV6-1 with TRBJ2-3; tentatively, D is TRBD2 (6 bases). This CDR3 contains 16 residues. Trimming took off 3 bases at V and 3 bases at J, with 16 bases between the two ends. The germline gives CDR1 MNHNS, CDR2 SASEGT. CDR3: CASSDAPGLGTDTQYF. The DNA of the CDR3 is TGTGCCAGCAGTGATGCCCCGGGACTGGGAACAGATACGCAGTATTTT.

The chain carries TRBV7-6 and TRBJ2-1, with TRBD2 matching 8 bases. Germline V gene sequence: CDR1 SGHVS, CDR2 FNYEAQ. Unmatched junction bases numbered 1, after V lost 1 base and J lost 8 bases. This CDR3 spans 13 amino acids. The CDR3 DNA sequence: TGTGCCAGCAGCTTAGACGGGAGGGATGAGCAGTTCTTC. Translation: CASSLDGRDEQFF.

The rearrangement links TRBV19 to TRBJ2-2; maybe TRBD2 (5 bases). V lost 7 bases, J lost 2 bases, and 11 bases lay in between. The CDR3 is made up of 14 amino acids. The V gene's germline CDR1 is LNHDA and CDR2 SQIVND (reference sequence). CDR3 residues: CASTPGFNTGELFF. CDR3 bases: TGTGCCAGTACCCCGGGATTTAACACCGGGGAGCTGTTTTTT.

The chain couples TRBV5-6 to TRBJ1-2, with 8 positions matching TRBD1. The J segment lost 7 bases and the V segment lost 0 bases, leaving 8 bases of the junction unmatched. Per the germline V gene, CDR1 is SGHDT and CDR2 is YYEEEE. The CDR3 contains 15 residues. The CDR3 nucleotides read TGTGCCAGCAGCTTGGCCGCAGGGGGCAGGGGTGGCTACACCTTC. Encoded protein: CASSLAAGGRGGYTF.

The chain couples TRBV4-1 to TRBJ2-1; 9 bases fit TRBD1. Germline V gene data show CDR1 as MGHRA and CDR2 as YSYEKL. Losses at the gene ends were 4 bases for V and 6 bases for J; bases not matched to a gene: 10. The CDR3 spans 16 residues. In DNA, the CDR3 is TGCGCCAGCAGCCTCCGGGACAGGGCCCCTAGCAATGAGCAGTTCTTC. Its translation: CASSLRDRAPSNEQFF.

This chain joins TRBV27 and TRBJ2-2; D might be TRBD2 (6 bases). Germline V gene lookup returns CDR1 MNHEY and CDR2 SMNVEV (reference sequence). This CDR3 is built from 13 residues. Trimming took 10 bases from V and 0 from J, leaving 9 bases between them. The CDR3 nucleotides are TGTGCCACGGGACTGGCGAACACCGGGGAGCTGTTTTTT. Residues: CATGLANTGELFF.

V and J are TRBV11-2 and TRBJ2-7; D is unclear. Trimming shortened V by 5 bases and J by 3 bases, and 11 bases separated the two germline ends. There are 13 residues in the CDR3. Looked up from germline, CDR1 is SGHAT and CDR2 is FQNNGV. This chain's CDR3 is CASSPTDGYEQYF. The CDR3 DNA reads as TGTGCCAGCAGCCCCACGGACGGCTACGAGCAGTACTTC. The whole variable domain, filled in from reference TRBV11-2 and TRBJ2-7, reads EAGVAQSPRYKIIEKRQSVAFWCNPISGHATLYWYQQILGQGPKLLIQFQNNGVVDDSQLPKDRFSAERLKGVDSTLKIQPAKLEDSAVYLCASSPTDGYEQYFGPGTRLTVT.

The chain couples TRBV5-1 to TRBJ2-7; 10 bases are shared with TRBD2. Germline CDR1 reads SGHRS; CDR2 reads YFSETQ. The length of the CDR3 is 15 residues. Unmatched junction bases numbered 8, after V lost 4 bases and J lost 4 bases. The CDR3 loop is CASSLLAGVVYEQYF. Here the CDR3 DNA reads TGCGCCAGCAGCCTCCTAGCGGGAGTGGTTTACGAGCAGTACTTC.

As regards this clone: Other DNA sequences within the sample encode an identical CDR3. The V gene is TRBV4-1, the J gene TRBJ2-7; 7 bases agree with TRBD1. CDR1 is MGHRA, CDR2 YSYEKL, per germline. The CDR3 length is 13 residues. Unmatched junction bases numbered 0, after V lost 1 base and J lost 3 bases. The CDR3 DNA reads TGCGCCAGCAGCCAAGGGACAGGCTACGAGCAGTACTTC. It specifies CASSQGTGYEQYF.

The chain combines TRBV9 with TRBJ2-3; D gene uncertain. This CDR3 spans 14 amino acids. Deletions cut 1 base from V and 2 bases from J, with 8 bases between. In germline, CDR1 is SGDLS, CDR2 YYNGEE. DNA for the CDR3: TGTGCCAGCAGCGTAAGTCGCGTCACAGATACGCAGTATTTT. Residues: CASSVSRVTDTQYF.

This clone appeared a single time. The chain recombines TRBV19 with TRBJ2-2, with 8 bases that match TRBD1. V dropped 7 bases and J dropped 3; count of bases not matched to a gene: 4. This CDR3 is built from 14 residues. From germline, CDR1 is LNHDA and CDR2 SQIVND (reference sequence). CDR3 sequence reads: CASTTTGDTGELFF. The CDR3 bases are TGTGCCAGTACCACGACAGGGGACACCGGGGAGCTGTTTTTT. The whole variable domain, remainder taken from reference TRBV19 and TRBJ2-2, is DGGITQSPKYLFRKEGQNVTLSCEQNLNHDAMYWYRQDPGQGLRLIYYSQIVNDFQKGDIAEGYSVSREKKESFPLTVTSAQKNPTAFYLCASTTTGDTGELFFGEGSRLTVL.

V is TRBV6-1 and J is TRBJ2-7; 8 nucleotides agree with TRBD1. Germline CDR1 and CDR2: MNHNS and SASEGT. V lost 2 bases to trimming and J lost 0 bases; unmatched junction nucleotides: 6. The CDR3 totals 16 residues. CDR3 in amino acids: CASSEWGQAISYEQYF. The CDR3 coding sequence is TGTGCCAGCAGTGAATGGGGACAGGCGATCTCCTACGAGCAGTACTTC.

The chain combines TRBV9 with TRBJ2-4; the D is unclear. Germline-derived CDR1 and CDR2 are SGDLS and YYNGEE. The V gene lost 0 bases and the J gene lost 3 bases, with 10 bases spanning the gap. The CDR3 loop spans 15 amino acids. In DNA form, the CDR3 reads TGTGCCAGCAGCGTAGACGGAAAAGGCAAAAACATTCAGTACTTC. Translating gives CASSVDGKGKNIQYF.

The V call is TRBV30, the J call TRBJ1-2; TRBD1 aligns across 8 bases. The CDR3 totals 13 residues. V trimming: 2 bases; J trimming: 6 bases; junction bases outside the gene matches: 5. From germline, CDR1 is GTSNPN and CDR2 SVGIG (reference sequence). The CDR3 loop is CAWSPQGADGYTF. DNA of the CDR3: TGTGCCTGGAGTCCTCAGGGGGCTGATGGCTACACCTTC.

The gene calls are TRBV11-2 and TRBJ2-2; D possibly matches TRBD1 or TRBD2 (5 bases each). Germline CDR1 SGHAT, CDR2 FQNNGV. The V end was cut by 6 bases, the J end by 6 bases, with 17 bases between. This CDR3 contains 15 residues. CDR3 DNA: TGTGCCAGCAGGCCGTCCGGGACGCAATCCGGGGAGCTGTTTTTT. Translating it yields CASRPSGTQSGELFF. Full variable domain (remainder filled in from reference TRBV11-2 and TRBJ2-2): EAGVAQSPRYKIIEKRQSVAFWCNPISGHATLYWYQQILGQGPKLLIQFQNNGVVDDSQLPKDRFSAERLKGVDSTLKIQPAKLEDSAVYLCASRPSGTQSGELFFGEGSRLTVL.

J is TRBJ2-1 and V is TRBV14; D is unresolved. The germline CDR1 and CDR2 sequences are SGHDN and FVKESK. Trimming cost V 1 base and J 5 bases, with 12 bases left between them. CDR3 size: 15 residues. CDR3 region: CASSQGSFRDNEQFF. The CDR3 region has the DNA TGTGCCAGCAGCCAAGGGTCTTTCCGAGACAATGAGCAGTTCTTC.

The chain joins TRBV19 to TRBJ2-1; the D gene is possibly TRBD2 (6 bases). The CDR3 covers 15 residues. Germline lookup yields CDR1 LNHDA and CDR2 SQIVND (reference sequence). Trimming removed 1 base from V and 6 bases from J, with 13 bases in between. The CDR3 nucleotides are TGTGCCAGTAGTATAGGCGGAGGAGGGTCCAATGAGCAGTTCTTC. It codes for CASSIGGGGSNEQFF. Together with reference TRBV19 and TRBJ2-1, the CDR3 gives the full variable domain: DGGITQSPKYLFRKEGQNVTLSCEQNLNHDAMYWYRQDPGQGLRLIYYSQIVNDFQKGDIAEGYSVSREKKESFPLTVTSAQKNPTAFYLCASSIGGGGSNEQFFGPGTRLTVL.

The V gene is TRBV29-1, the J gene TRBJ1-2, with a weak D call TRBD1 (6 bases). Looked up from germline, CDR1 is SQVTM and CDR2 is ANQGSEA. Trimming took off 3 bases at V and 3 bases at J, with 11 bases between the two ends. This CDR3 has 13 amino acids. CDR3 sequence (DNA): TGCAGCGTTGATGGGGGGCCGGACTATGGCTACACCTTC. Its protein product is CSVDGGPDYGYTF. The variable domain in full, completed from reference TRBV29-1 and TRBJ1-2, reads SAVISQKPSRDICQRGTSLTIQCQVDSQVTMMFWYRQQPGQSLTLIATANQGSEATYESGFVIDKFPISRPNLTFSTLTVSNMSPEDSSIYLCSVDGGPDYGYTFGSGTRLTVV.

The J gene is TRBJ2-7, the V gene TRBV6-6; 8 bases agree with TRBD1. V lost 6 bases and J lost 3; bases outside the gene matches: 7. The CDR3 has 14 residues. Germline V gene data show CDR1 as MNHNY and CDR2 as SVGAGI (reference sequence). CDR3: CASRQGDPYYEQYF. CDR3 bases: TGTGCCAGCAGACAGGGGGATCCCTACTACGAGCAGTACTTC.